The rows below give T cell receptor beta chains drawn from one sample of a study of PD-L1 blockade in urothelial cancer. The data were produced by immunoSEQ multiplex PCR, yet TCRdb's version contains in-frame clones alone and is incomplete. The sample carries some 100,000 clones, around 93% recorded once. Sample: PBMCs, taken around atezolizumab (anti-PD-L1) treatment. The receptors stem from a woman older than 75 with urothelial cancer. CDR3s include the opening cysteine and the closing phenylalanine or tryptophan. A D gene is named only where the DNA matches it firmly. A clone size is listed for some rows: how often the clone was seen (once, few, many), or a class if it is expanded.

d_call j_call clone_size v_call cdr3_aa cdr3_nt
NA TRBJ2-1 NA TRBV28 CASSGGGAYYNEQFF TGTGCCAGCAGCGGAGGAGGTGCTTACTACAATGAGCAGTTCTTC
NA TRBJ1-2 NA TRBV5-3 CARSETPCPRWGDGYTF TGTGCCAGAAGCGAAACCCCCTGTCCACGTTGGGGGGATGGCTACACCTTC
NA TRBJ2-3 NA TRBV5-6 CASSLYASTDTQYF TGTGCCAGCAGCTTGTACGCGAGCACAGATACGCAGTATTTT
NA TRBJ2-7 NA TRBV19 CASRGGGYEQYF TGTGCCAGTAGGGGGGGAGGTTACGAGCAGTACTTC
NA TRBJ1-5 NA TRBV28 CASSLQGPGGQPQHF TGTGCCAGCAGCTTGCAGGGGCCGGGGGGTCAGCCCCAGCATTTT
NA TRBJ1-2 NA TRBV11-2 CASSLTHSNYGYTF TGTGCCAGCAGCCTCACCCACAGCAACTATGGCTACACCTTC
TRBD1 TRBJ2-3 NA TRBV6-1 CASSEDRGSTTDTQYF TGTGCCAGCAGTGAAGACAGGGGCTCTACCACAGATACGCAGTATTTT
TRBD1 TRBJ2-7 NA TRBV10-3 CATHRGTGVKGGDEQYF TGTGCCACCCACCGAGGGACAGGGGTTAAGGGAGGGGACGAGCAGTACTTC
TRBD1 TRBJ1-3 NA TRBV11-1 CASSLMSGQGSGNTIYF TGTGCCAGCAGCTTAATGTCCGGACAGGGATCTGGAAACACCATATATTTT
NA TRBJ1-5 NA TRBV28 CASSSGDKPQHF TGTGCCAGCAGTTCGGGGGATAAGCCCCAGCATTTT
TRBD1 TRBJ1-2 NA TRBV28 CASSPLPLQGAHGYTF TGTGCCAGCAGTCCTCTTCCACTTCAGGGGGCGCATGGCTACACCTTC
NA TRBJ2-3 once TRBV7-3 CASSNRDSSIPQYF TGTGCCAGCAGCAACCGGGACTCCTCAATTCCGCAGTATTTT
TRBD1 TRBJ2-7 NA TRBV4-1 CASSQELTGSYEQYF TGCGCCAGCAGCCAAGAATTGACAGGGTCCTACGAGCAGTACTTC
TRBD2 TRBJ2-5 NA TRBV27 CASRPGLGAQETQYF TGTGCCAGCAGACCTGGACTAGGGGCTCAAGAGACCCAGTACTTC
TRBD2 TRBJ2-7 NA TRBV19 CASSLLAGSYEQYF TGTGCCAGTAGTCTACTAGCGGGAAGCTACGAGCAGTACTTC
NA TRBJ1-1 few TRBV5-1 CASSLRQGGTEAFF TGCGCCAGCAGCTTGCGTCAAGGGGGCACTGAAGCTTTCTTT
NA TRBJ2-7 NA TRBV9 CASSTGPSTGEQYF TGTGCCAGCAGCACAGGGCCTTCTACGGGGGAGCAGTACTTC
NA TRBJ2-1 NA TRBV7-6 CASSLAGTYNEQFF TGTGCCAGCAGCCTCGCGGGGACCTACAATGAGCAGTTCTTC
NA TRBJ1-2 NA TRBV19 CASSISVYGYTF TGTGCCAGTAGTATTTCAGTGTACGGCTACACCTTC
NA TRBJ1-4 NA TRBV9 CASSVGVTRDEEKLFF TGTGCCAGCAGCGTAGGAGTGACGAGGGATGAGGAAAAACTGTTTTTT
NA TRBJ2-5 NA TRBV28 CASSPSRVETQYF TGTGCCAGCAGCCCATCCAGGGTAGAGACCCAGTACTTC
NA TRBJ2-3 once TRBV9 CASSGAGRMSTDTQYF TGTGCCAGCAGCGGGGCAGGGCGTATGAGCACAGATACGCAGTATTTT
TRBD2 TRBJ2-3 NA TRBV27 CASSSLAGPTDTQYF TGTGCCAGCAGTTCGCTAGCGGGCCCCACAGATACGCAGTATTTT
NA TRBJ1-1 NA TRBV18 CASSPGRPGLGTEAFF TGTGCCAGCTCACCGGGCAGACCTGGTTTGGGTACTGAAGCTTTCTTT
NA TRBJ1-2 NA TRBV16 CASSQSGTLTYGYTF TGTGCCAGCAGCCAATCGGGCACCCTCACTTATGGCTACACCTTC
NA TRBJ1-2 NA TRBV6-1 CASSEIDYGYTF TGTGCCAGCAGTGAAATAGACTATGGCTACACCTTC
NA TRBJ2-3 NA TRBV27 CASSFNRVADTQYF TGTGCCAGCAGTTTTAATCGGGTGGCAGATACGCAGTATTTT